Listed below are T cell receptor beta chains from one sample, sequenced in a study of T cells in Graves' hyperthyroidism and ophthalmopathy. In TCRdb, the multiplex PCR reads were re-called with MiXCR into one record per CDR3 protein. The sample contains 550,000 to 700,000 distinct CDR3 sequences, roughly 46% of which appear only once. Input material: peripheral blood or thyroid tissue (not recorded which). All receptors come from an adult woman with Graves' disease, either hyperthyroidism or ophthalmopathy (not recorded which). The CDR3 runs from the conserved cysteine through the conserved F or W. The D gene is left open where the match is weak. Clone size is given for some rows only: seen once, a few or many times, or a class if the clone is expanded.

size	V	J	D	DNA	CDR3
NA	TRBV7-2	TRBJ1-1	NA	TGTGCCAGCAGCAACAGGGCCACTGAAGCTTTCTTT	CASSNRATEAFF
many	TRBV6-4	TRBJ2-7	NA	TGTGCCAGCAGCCCCGAGCAAGGCCAGGGCTACGAGCAGTACTTC	CASSPEQGQGYEQYF
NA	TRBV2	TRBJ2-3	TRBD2	TGTGCCAGCAGTAGACTAGCGGTCACAGATACGCAGTATTTT	CASSRLAVTDTQYF
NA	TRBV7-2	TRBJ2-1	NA	TGTGCCAGCAGCTTGGGCGACTTGAGCCCTCACAATGAGCAGTTCTTC	CASSLGDLSPHNEQFF
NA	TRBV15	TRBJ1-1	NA	TGTGCCACCAGCGCCCGGACGTGGAACACTGAAGCTTTCTTT	CATSARTWNTEAFF
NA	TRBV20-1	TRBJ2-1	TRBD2	TGCAGTGCTAGATCCCTAGCGGGAGCAGATGAGCAGTTCTTC	CSARSLAGADEQFF
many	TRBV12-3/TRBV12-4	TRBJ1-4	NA	TGTGCCAGCAGTTTAGGCAGGATTAATGAAAAACTGTTTTTT	CASSLGRINEKLFF
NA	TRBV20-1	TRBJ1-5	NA	TGCAGTGCTAGACAGGACCTTGGGCAGCCCCAGCATTTT	CSARQDLGQPQHF
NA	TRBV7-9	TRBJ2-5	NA	TGTGCCAGCAGCTTTGTTGGACAAGGGTTGGGTGACCAGTACTTC	CASSFVGQGLGDQYF
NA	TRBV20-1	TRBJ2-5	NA	TGCAGTGCTAGCGCGTCTAGCAATCAGCCCCAGTACTTC	CSASASSNQPQYF
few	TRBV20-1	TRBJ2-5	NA	TGCAGTGCTAGAGATACCGAAGTGGAGACCCAGTACTTC	CSARDTEVETQYF
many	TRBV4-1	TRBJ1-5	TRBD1	TGCGCCAGCAGGCATCAGGGGGAGGGCAATCAGCCCCAGCATTTT	CASRHQGEGNQPQHF
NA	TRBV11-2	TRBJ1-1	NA	TGTGCCAGCAGCTTAGCAACCACGGAAGCTTTCTTT	CASSLATTEAFF
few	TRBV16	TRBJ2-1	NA	TGTGCCAGCAGCCAATCAAATCGTAATGGTGAGCAGTTCTTC	CASSQSNRNGEQFF
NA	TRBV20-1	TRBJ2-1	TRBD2	TGCAGTGCTTGGGGACTAGCGGGCAATGAGCAGTTCTTC	CSAWGLAGNEQFF
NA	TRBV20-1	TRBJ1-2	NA	TGCAGTGCTAGGCTAGCGGGGAGGGATGGCTACACCTTC	CSARLAGRDGYTF
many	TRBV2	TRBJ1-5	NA	TGTGCCAGCAGTGAGCATTCCAATCAGCCCCAGCATTTT	CASSEHSNQPQHF
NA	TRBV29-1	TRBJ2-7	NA	TGCAGCGCCGGTGGCGAGGGAACCTACGAGCAGTACTTC	CSAGGEGTYEQYF
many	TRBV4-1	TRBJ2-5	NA	TGCGCCAGCAGCCAAGGTGTAGACTCTCAAGAGACCCAGTACTTC	CASSQGVDSQETQYF
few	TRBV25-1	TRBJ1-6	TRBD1	TGTGCCAGCGTTACGACCGGGACAGGCGGATCACCCCTCCACTTT	CASVTTGTGGSPLHF
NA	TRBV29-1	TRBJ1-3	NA	TGCAGCGTTGAATTATCCAACTCTGGAAACACCATATATTTT	CSVELSNSGNTIYF
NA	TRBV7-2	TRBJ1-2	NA	TGTGCCAGCAGCACCCAGGGGTCGCGTGGCTACACCTTC	CASSTQGSRGYTF
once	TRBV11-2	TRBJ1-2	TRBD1	TGTGCCAGCAGCTTCCCGGGACAGGGAGGAGAGACCCTTTATGGCTACACCTTC	CASSFPGQGGETLYGYTF
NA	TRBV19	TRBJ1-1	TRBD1	TGTGCCAGTAGTAAGGGACAGCTGAACACTGAAGCTTTCTTT	CASSKGQLNTEAFF
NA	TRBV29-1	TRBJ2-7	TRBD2	TGCAGCGCCCGACTAGCGGGAGTTTTCTACGAGCAGTACTTC	CSARLAGVFYEQYF
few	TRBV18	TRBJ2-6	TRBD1	TGTGCCAGCTCCGGGACAGGGGGCACTGGGGCCAACGTCCTGACTTTC	CASSGTGGTGANVLTF
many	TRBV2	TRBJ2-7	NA	TGTGCCAGCAGCGCAAGTGGGGGCTACGAGCAGTACTTC	CASSASGGYEQYF
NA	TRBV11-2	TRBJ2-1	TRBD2	TGTGCCAGCAGCCCCCTCCCGGGACTAGTATCCGATGAGCAGTTCTTC	CASSPLPGLVSDEQFF
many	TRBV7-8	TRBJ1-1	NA	TGTGCCAGCAGCCCACCTGGGATGAACACTGAAGCTTTCTTT	CASSPPGMNTEAFF
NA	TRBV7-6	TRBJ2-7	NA	TGTGCCAGCAGATACCGCGGACAGCGCACCCGAGGACAAACCTACGAGCAGTACTTC	CASRYRGQRTRGQTYEQYF
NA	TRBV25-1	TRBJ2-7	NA	TGTGCCCTCTTGGACGGGTCCTACGAGCAGTACTTC	CALLDGSYEQYF
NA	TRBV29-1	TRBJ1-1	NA	TGCAGCGTTACAGTACTTAACACTGAAGCTTTCTTT	CSVTVLNTEAFF
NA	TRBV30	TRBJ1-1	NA	TGTGCCTGGAGTGTTCCTGCGAGAGAAGCTTTCTTT	CAWSVPAREAFF
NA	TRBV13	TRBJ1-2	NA	TGTGCCAGCACCTCCGCTTTAGACACCTTC	CASTSALDTF
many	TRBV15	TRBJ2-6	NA	TGTGCCACCAGCCAATCTGGGGCCAACGTCCTGACTTTC	CATSQSGANVLTF
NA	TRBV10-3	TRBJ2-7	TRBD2	TGTGCCATCAGTGAGTCGGGAGGGCCCCACGAGCAGTACTTC	CAISESGGPHEQYF
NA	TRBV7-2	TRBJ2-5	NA	TGTGCCAGCAGCTTAGGCGGCGGGTACCAAGAGACCCAGTACTTC	CASSLGGGYQETQYF
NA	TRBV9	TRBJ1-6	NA	TGTGCCAGCAGCGTAGGGGGGACTGCCTTGGATTCACCCCTCCACTTT	CASSVGGTALDSPLHF
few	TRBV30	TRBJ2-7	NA	TGTGCCTGGAGTGGAGGGTACGAGCAGTACTTC	CAWSGGYEQYF
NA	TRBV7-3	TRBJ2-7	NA	TGTGCCAGCAGTTTAGCGGAGGGGCACGAGCAGTACTTC	CASSLAEGHEQYF
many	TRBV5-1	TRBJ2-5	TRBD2	TGCGCCAGCAGCCTAGGACTAGCGCAAGAGACCCAGTACTTC	CASSLGLAQETQYF
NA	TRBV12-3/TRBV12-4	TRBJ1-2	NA	TGTGCCAGCAGTTTAACCCCTGACTATGGCTACACCTTC	CASSLTPDYGYTF
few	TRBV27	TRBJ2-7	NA	TGTGCCAGCAGTTTGCCAGGGAAAGACGAGCAGTACTTC	CASSLPGKDEQYF
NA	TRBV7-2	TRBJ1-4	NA	TGTGCCAGCAGCCCTGGGAGGGTAGATGAAAGACTGTTTTTT	CASSPGRVDERLFF
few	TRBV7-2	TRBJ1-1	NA	TGTGCCAGCAGCCCCCTCTCTGCAAACACTGAAGCTTTCTTT	CASSPLSANTEAFF
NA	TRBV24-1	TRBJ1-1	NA	TGTGCCACCAGTGACGGGGGCACTGAAGCTTTCTTT	CATSDGGTEAFF
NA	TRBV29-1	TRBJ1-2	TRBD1	TGCAGCGTTGACGCCCCGGGACAGGGTTTTGGCTACACCTTC	CSVDAPGQGFGYTF
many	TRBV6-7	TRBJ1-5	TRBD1	TGTGCCAGCAGTTACGGGCAGGGGGAAGGCCAGCCCCAGCATTTT	CASSYGQGEGQPQHF
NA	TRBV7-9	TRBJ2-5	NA	TGTGCCAGCAACGAGCAGGGGACCCAGTACTTC	CASNEQGTQYF
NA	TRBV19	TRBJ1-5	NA	TGTGCCAGTAGTATTCGACAGGCAGGGGATCAGCCCCAGCATTTT	CASSIRQAGDQPQHF
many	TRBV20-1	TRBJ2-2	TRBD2	TGCAGTGCTAGAAGGGTACTAGCGGGAGGGCGATTTAGCACCGGGGAGCTGTTTTTT	CSARRVLAGGRFSTGELFF